This is a list of T cell receptor beta chains from one sample in a study of T-cell reconstitution after alpha-beta-depleted transplantation in children. One entry per CDR3 protein, called by TCRdb with MiXCR from the PCR reads. This repertoire shows approximately 490,000 distinct CDR3 sequences, under 12% found once; its top ten account for 2%. This specimen consisted of PBMCs, obtained before TCRalphabeta/CD19-depleted stem cell transplant. All receptors derive from a child younger than 10 with inherited bone marrow failure, due to receive a stem cell transplant. Both conserved end residues are part of each CDR3. Each record gives: J gene, clone size, CDR3 length, D gene, V gene, CDR3 DNA, CDR3 protein. D genes are given only for firm matches. Size values are once, few and many counts, or a class for expanded clones, and some rows have none.

J gene: TRBJ2-1; clone size: many; CDR3 length: 16; D gene: -; V gene: TRBV4-3; CDR3 DNA: TGCGCCAGCAGCCGGTATGCCTCGGGCATGACGGATGAGCAGTTCTTC; CDR3 protein: CASSRYASGMTDEQFF
J gene: TRBJ2-7; clone size: -; CDR3 length: 16; D gene: -; V gene: TRBV11-3; CDR3 DNA: TGTGCCAGCAGCTTATCCCCCGACAACCTCTCCTACGAGCAGTACTTC; CDR3 protein: CASSLSPDNLSYEQYF
J gene: TRBJ2-1; clone size: -; CDR3 length: 15; D gene: TRBD2; V gene: TRBV20-1; CDR3 DNA: TGCAGTTCGAGCAACCGACTAGCGAGCTACAATGAGCAGTTCTTC; CDR3 protein: CSSSNRLASYNEQFF
J gene: TRBJ2-5; clone size: -; CDR3 length: 13; D gene: -; V gene: TRBV30; CDR3 DNA: TGTGCCTGGAGTGGCTCCACCCAAGAGACCCAGTACTTC; CDR3 protein: CAWSGSTQETQYF
J gene: TRBJ2-5; clone size: -; CDR3 length: 16; D gene: TRBD2; V gene: TRBV12-3/TRBV12-4; CDR3 DNA: TGTGCCAGCAGTTTCAGACTAGCGGGAGTCGGGGAGACCCAGTACTTC; CDR3 protein: CASSFRLAGVGETQYF
J gene: TRBJ2-5; clone size: many; CDR3 length: 15; D gene: -; V gene: TRBV27; CDR3 DNA: TGTGCCAGCAGGCCCCTCTTTCTCGATCAAGAGACCCAGTACTTC; CDR3 protein: CASRPLFLDQETQYF
J gene: TRBJ2-1; clone size: -; CDR3 length: 19; D gene: -; V gene: TRBV9; CDR3 DNA: TGTGCCAGCAGCGTAGTTGGGGGCCTAGCGGTTAGCTCCTACAATGAGCAGTTCTTC; CDR3 protein: CASSVVGGLAVSSYNEQFF
J gene: TRBJ2-1; clone size: -; CDR3 length: 17; D gene: TRBD2; V gene: TRBV4-1; CDR3 DNA: TGCGCCAGCAGCCAAGGGCCTAGCGGGAGGACCTACAATGAGCAGTTCTTC; CDR3 protein: CASSQGPSGRTYNEQFF
J gene: TRBJ2-7; clone size: -; CDR3 length: 15; D gene: TRBD2; V gene: TRBV19; CDR3 DNA: TGTGCCAGTAGTTATAGCGGGAGCAAGGGCTACGAGCAGTACTTC; CDR3 protein: CASSYSGSKGYEQYF
J gene: TRBJ2-1; clone size: -; CDR3 length: 17; D gene: TRBD2; V gene: TRBV20-1; CDR3 DNA: TGCAGTGCTAGTGTCCTAAAAGCGGGGAATCCCAGCGGTGAGCAGTTCTTC; CDR3 protein: CSASVLKAGNPSGEQFF
J gene: TRBJ2-7; clone size: many; CDR3 length: 13; D gene: -; V gene: TRBV20-1; CDR3 DNA: TGCAGTGCTAGCATGGCGGCACACTACGAGCAGTACTTC; CDR3 protein: CSASMAAHYEQYF
J gene: TRBJ2-1; clone size: many; CDR3 length: 11; D gene: -; V gene: TRBV6-5; CDR3 DNA: TGTGCCAGCAGAACCTACAATGAGCAGTTCTTC; CDR3 protein: CASRTYNEQFF
J gene: TRBJ2-3; clone size: -; CDR3 length: 15; D gene: TRBD1; V gene: TRBV5-1; CDR3 DNA: TGCGCCAGCAGCCCTCCCGAGAGGGGGCCCGATACGCAGTATTTT; CDR3 protein: CASSPPERGPDTQYF
J gene: TRBJ2-3; clone size: few; CDR3 length: 15; D gene: -; V gene: TRBV11-2; CDR3 DNA: TGTGCCAGCAGCTTAGACACGTTGGGTACAGATACGCAGTATTTT; CDR3 protein: CASSLDTLGTDTQYF
J gene: TRBJ1-6; clone size: few; CDR3 length: 17; D gene: -; V gene: TRBV11-2; CDR3 DNA: TGTGCCAGCAGCTTAGACCCCGAGGCAGCCTATAATTCACCCCTCCACTTT; CDR3 protein: CASSLDPEAAYNSPLHF
J gene: TRBJ2-5; clone size: -; CDR3 length: 12; D gene: TRBD2; V gene: TRBV20-1; CDR3 DNA: TGCAGTGCTAGAGGGACTAGGACGACCCAGTACTTC; CDR3 protein: CSARGTRTTQYF
J gene: TRBJ1-1; clone size: few; CDR3 length: 18; D gene: TRBD1; V gene: TRBV18; CDR3 DNA: TGTGCCAGCTCACCTCGACCGGGACAGAAGGGAAGGACCACTGAAGCTTTCTTT; CDR3 protein: CASSPRPGQKGRTTEAFF
J gene: TRBJ1-2; clone size: -; CDR3 length: 13; D gene: -; V gene: TRBV29-1; CDR3 DNA: TGCAGCGCCGAGGACAGAGCTAACTATGGCTACACCTTC; CDR3 protein: CSAEDRANYGYTF
J gene: TRBJ2-7; clone size: many; CDR3 length: 15; D gene: -; V gene: TRBV20-1; CDR3 DNA: TGCAGTGCTAGAGATGTCGAGTTCGGGCTCTACGAGCAGTACTTC; CDR3 protein: CSARDVEFGLYEQYF
J gene: TRBJ1-5; clone size: many; CDR3 length: 14; D gene: -; V gene: TRBV4-1; CDR3 DNA: TGCGCCAGCAGCCAAGATCGTGAGGGGCAGCCCCAGCATTTT; CDR3 protein: CASSQDREGQPQHF
J gene: TRBJ2-5; clone size: many; CDR3 length: 13; D gene: -; V gene: TRBV29-1; CDR3 DNA: TGCAGCGTTGAGAGGAGGAACCAAGAGACCCAGTACTTC; CDR3 protein: CSVERRNQETQYF
J gene: TRBJ2-3; clone size: -; CDR3 length: 15; D gene: -; V gene: TRBV19; CDR3 DNA: TGTGCCAGTAGTATAAGTTCATTGGCGACAGATACGCAGTATTTT; CDR3 protein: CASSISSLATDTQYF
J gene: TRBJ2-7; clone size: few; CDR3 length: 13; D gene: -; V gene: TRBV19; CDR3 DNA: TGTGCCAGTAGTGCTGGGTCCGACTACGAGCAGTACTTC; CDR3 protein: CASSAGSDYEQYF
J gene: TRBJ1-5; clone size: -; CDR3 length: 16; D gene: TRBD1; V gene: TRBV27; CDR3 DNA: TGTGCCAGCAGTCCGGGACAGGGTTTACATGGTCAGCCCCAGCATTTT; CDR3 protein: CASSPGQGLHGQPQHF
J gene: TRBJ1-2; clone size: -; CDR3 length: 13; D gene: TRBD1; V gene: TRBV27; CDR3 DNA: TGTGCCAGCAGTTTTTCAGGGGGCGACGGCTACACCTTC; CDR3 protein: CASSFSGGDGYTF
J gene: TRBJ2-7; clone size: many; CDR3 length: 11; D gene: -; V gene: TRBV28; CDR3 DNA: TGTGCCAGCAAATGGCGCTACGAGCAGTACTTC; CDR3 protein: CASKWRYEQYF
J gene: TRBJ2-5; clone size: many; CDR3 length: 13; D gene: -; V gene: TRBV5-6; CDR3 DNA: TGTGCCAGCAGCTTGGCCAAGTTGGAGACCCAGTACTTC; CDR3 protein: CASSLAKLETQYF
J gene: TRBJ2-1; clone size: many; CDR3 length: 12; D gene: TRBD2; V gene: TRBV11-2; CDR3 DNA: TGTGCCAGCCGGACGGGAGGCAATGAGCAGTTCTTC; CDR3 protein: CASRTGGNEQFF
J gene: TRBJ1-1; clone size: many; CDR3 length: 17; D gene: -; V gene: TRBV4-3; CDR3 DNA: TGCGCCAGCAGCCAAGATATGCGATTTCCTATGAACACTGAAGCTTTCTTT; CDR3 protein: CASSQDMRFPMNTEAFF
J gene: TRBJ2-7; clone size: many; CDR3 length: 13; D gene: -; V gene: TRBV11-2; CDR3 DNA: TGTGCCAGTGTCGCCAGCCCTCTACGAGGGCAGTACTTC; CDR3 protein: CASVASPLRGQYF
J gene: TRBJ2-1; clone size: many; CDR3 length: 15; D gene: TRBD2; V gene: TRBV20-1; CDR3 DNA: TGCAGTGCTAGCGGGAGGGTCCGCTCCTACAATGAGCAGTTCTTC; CDR3 protein: CSASGRVRSYNEQFF
J gene: TRBJ2-1; clone size: many; CDR3 length: 16; D gene: -; V gene: TRBV4-3; CDR3 DNA: TGCGCCAGCAGCCGTCATCCAGACAGCCACTTGAATGAGCAGTTCTTC; CDR3 protein: CASSRHPDSHLNEQFF
J gene: TRBJ2-7; clone size: many; CDR3 length: 15; D gene: TRBD2; V gene: TRBV3-1; CDR3 DNA: TGTGCCAGCAGCCATACTAGCGGGAGCCAGATCGAGCAGTACTTC; CDR3 protein: CASSHTSGSQIEQYF
J gene: TRBJ2-1; clone size: many; CDR3 length: 13; D gene: TRBD1; V gene: TRBV12-3/TRBV12-4; CDR3 DNA: TGTGCCAGCAGTGCCGACAGGGGAGTTGAGCAGTTCTTC; CDR3 protein: CASSADRGVEQFF
J gene: TRBJ1-1; clone size: many; CDR3 length: 19; D gene: -; V gene: TRBV24-1; CDR3 DNA: TGTGCCACCAGTGATTTGCGTTATTTAAGGACAAGTCTAACGGGTGAAGCTTTCTTT; CDR3 protein: CATSDLRYLRTSLTGEAFF
J gene: TRBJ2-3; clone size: many; CDR3 length: 14; D gene: -; V gene: TRBV7-2; CDR3 DNA: TGTGCCAGCAGAACTGAGGGGAGGACAGATACGCAGTATTTT; CDR3 protein: CASRTEGRTDTQYF
J gene: TRBJ1-3; clone size: few; CDR3 length: 13; D gene: -; V gene: TRBV28; CDR3 DNA: TGTGCCAGCAGTTTCCCAGGTGGAAACACCATATATTTT; CDR3 protein: CASSFPGGNTIYF
J gene: TRBJ2-1; clone size: -; CDR3 length: 15; D gene: -; V gene: TRBV12-3/TRBV12-4; CDR3 DNA: TGTGCCAGCAGCCGGGGGACCGGCGACTACAATGAGCAGTTCTTC; CDR3 protein: CASSRGTGDYNEQFF
J gene: TRBJ2-7; clone size: many; CDR3 length: 13; D gene: -; V gene: TRBV4-3; CDR3 DNA: TGCGCCAGCAGCCAAGGCAGACACTACGAGCAGTACTTC; CDR3 protein: CASSQGRHYEQYF
J gene: TRBJ2-1; clone size: -; CDR3 length: 18; D gene: TRBD2; V gene: TRBV3-1; CDR3 DNA: TGTGCCAGCAGCCAAGACCCTTTTAGCGGGAGAGGACCCAATGAGCAGTTCTTC; CDR3 protein: CASSQDPFSGRGPNEQFF
J gene: TRBJ2-7; clone size: many; CDR3 length: 13; D gene: -; V gene: TRBV5-6; CDR3 DNA: TGTGCCAGCAGCTTGGGATCTATGCGCGAGCAGTACTTC; CDR3 protein: CASSLGSMREQYF
J gene: TRBJ2-1; clone size: many; CDR3 length: 11; D gene: -; V gene: TRBV29-1; CDR3 DNA: TGCAGCGTTGAAGGGAATCGTGAGCAGTTCTTC; CDR3 protein: CSVEGNREQFF
J gene: TRBJ2-6; clone size: few; CDR3 length: 17; D gene: TRBD1; V gene: TRBV12-3/TRBV12-4; CDR3 DNA: TGTGCCAGCAGTTTGAGGACAGGGCTTGATGGGGCCAACGTCCTGACTTTC; CDR3 protein: CASSLRTGLDGANVLTF
J gene: TRBJ2-3; clone size: few; CDR3 length: 15; D gene: -; V gene: TRBV18; CDR3 DNA: TGTGCCAGCTCACCACCAGGGCCCTCTCCAGATACGCAGTATTTT; CDR3 protein: CASSPPGPSPDTQYF
J gene: TRBJ2-2; clone size: many; CDR3 length: 14; D gene: -; V gene: TRBV20-1; CDR3 DNA: TGCAGTGCACCGATCGGGGGGAACACCGGGGAGCTGTTTTTT; CDR3 protein: CSAPIGGNTGELFF
J gene: TRBJ2-1; clone size: -; CDR3 length: 15; D gene: -; V gene: TRBV5-1; CDR3 DNA: TGCGCCAGCAGCTTGGGGGGGAGCGTCGCCAATGAGCAGTTCTTC; CDR3 protein: CASSLGGSVANEQFF
J gene: TRBJ2-6; clone size: few; CDR3 length: 16; D gene: -; V gene: TRBV20-1; CDR3 DNA: TGCAGTGCGAGGGGGGATAGAGGGAATGGGGCCAACGTCCTGACTTTC; CDR3 protein: CSARGDRGNGANVLTF
J gene: TRBJ2-7; clone size: -; CDR3 length: 13; D gene: TRBD2; V gene: TRBV19; CDR3 DNA: TGTGCCACCGGAGCGGGACCTCGGGGGGAGCAGTACTTC; CDR3 protein: CATGAGPRGEQYF
J gene: TRBJ2-1; clone size: many; CDR3 length: 14; D gene: TRBD1; V gene: TRBV5-1; CDR3 DNA: TGCGCCAGCAGCTTGGTGACAGGGGACGGTGAGCAGTTCTTC; CDR3 protein: CASSLVTGDGEQFF
J gene: TRBJ1-1; clone size: few; CDR3 length: 14; D gene: -; V gene: TRBV19; CDR3 DNA: TGTGCCAGTAGCGCCTTTAAGAGGAACACTGAAGCTTTCTTT; CDR3 protein: CASSAFKRNTEAFF
J gene: TRBJ2-1; clone size: -; CDR3 length: 15; D gene: TRBD2; V gene: TRBV7-9; CDR3 DNA: TGTGCCAGCATCCCCCGACTAGCGGCCTACAATGAGCAGTTCTTC; CDR3 protein: CASIPRLAAYNEQFF
J gene: TRBJ2-2; clone size: -; CDR3 length: 13; D gene: -; V gene: TRBV7-6; CDR3 DNA: TGTGCCAGCAGCTCCCCGAGGTCCGGGGAGCTGTTTTTT; CDR3 protein: CASSSPRSGELFF
J gene: TRBJ2-7; clone size: many; CDR3 length: 15; D gene: TRBD1; V gene: TRBV6-5; CDR3 DNA: TGTGCCAGCAGTCACGGGACAGGGGGATCCTACGAGCAGTACTTC; CDR3 protein: CASSHGTGGSYEQYF
J gene: TRBJ2-1; clone size: many; CDR3 length: 20; D gene: TRBD2; V gene: TRBV11-1; CDR3 DNA: TGTGCCAGCAGCTTAATCGGGCAACTAGCGGGTCCGAATCGGGGCAATGAGCAGTTCTTC; CDR3 protein: CASSLIGQLAGPNRGNEQFF
J gene: TRBJ2-7; clone size: many; CDR3 length: 16; D gene: TRBD2; V gene: TRBV3-1; CDR3 DNA: TGTGCCAGCAGCCGCAGGCCGGGACTAGCGGGCTACGAGCAGTACTTC; CDR3 protein: CASSRRPGLAGYEQYF
J gene: TRBJ1-2; clone size: few; CDR3 length: 13; D gene: -; V gene: TRBV28; CDR3 DNA: TGTGCCAGCAGTTTAACGCAGCTTTATGGCTACACCTTC; CDR3 protein: CASSLTQLYGYTF
J gene: TRBJ1-4; clone size: -; CDR3 length: 14; D gene: -; V gene: TRBV19; CDR3 DNA: TGTGCCACCCGGAGTAATCTCTCGGGTGAAAAACTGTTTTTT; CDR3 protein: CATRSNLSGEKLFF
J gene: TRBJ2-7; clone size: few; CDR3 length: 14; D gene: -; V gene: TRBV4-3; CDR3 DNA: TGCGCCAGCAGCCAGGCCTGGGGGTCCCACGAGCAGTACTTC; CDR3 protein: CASSQAWGSHEQYF